Presented here are 25 T cell receptor beta chains from one specimen sequenced in a study of untreated major depressive disorder (dated by TCRdb to between 2017 and 2018). The library was produced with the immunoSEQ multiplex PCR assay. The table comes from immuneACCESS by way of TCRdb, which keeps in-frame sequences with V and J called. Part of the clones is missing from these tables; in studies checked, under half for an unresolved V gene and the rest for unknown reasons. Recorded for this sample are 20,000 or so clones; 85% to 90% of them occurred a single time. Less than 1% of the sample is in the top ten clones. What was sequenced was CD4+ T cells from PBMCs. These receptors came from a woman under 40 in good health.

The CDR3 sequence is CASSGLGVTADTQYF. As DNA, the CDR3 is TGTGCCAGCAGTGGGCTGGGTGTAACAGCAGATACGCAGTATTTT. This chain joins TRBV27 and TRBJ2-3; no definite D call. Trimming took 5 bases from V and 4 from J, leaving 16 bases between them. Germline CDR1 reads MNHEY; CDR2 reads SMNVEV (reference sequence). The CDR3 totals 15 residues.

The chain employs TRBV28 and TRBJ1-6; 9 nucleotides align to TRBD1. From germline, CDR1 is MDHEN and CDR2 SYDVKM. Trimming at V came to 1 base and at J to 7 bases, leaving 8 bases not matched to a gene. CDR3 length: 17 amino acids. The CDR3: CASSLSGTGRSNSPLHF. The CDR3 region has the DNA TGTGCCAGCAGTTTATCCGGGACAGGGAGGTCCAATTCACCCCTCCACTTT.

The chain uses TRBV29-1 and TRBJ2-5, with D unresolved. The CDR3 is 13 amino acids. Germline CDR1 reads SQVTM; CDR2 reads ANQGSEA. Trimming left V 2 bases short and J 5 bases short, with 12 bases between. CDR3 in amino acids: CSVEHTGRETQYF. The CDR3 nucleotides read TGCAGCGTTGAACATACGGGTAGGGAGACCCAGTACTTC.

J is TRBJ2-4 and V is TRBV27, with 7 nucleotides matching TRBD2. J lost 3 bases, V lost 4 bases, and 0 bases had no gene match. Germline lookup yields CDR1 MNHEY and CDR2 SMNVEV (reference sequence). This CDR3 has 13 amino acids. The CDR3 DNA reads as TGTGCCAGCAGTTGGGACTACAAAAACATTCAGTACTTC. Translating gives CASSWDYKNIQYF.

The CDR3 DNA reads TGTGCCAGCAGTCTCAGCGGGCCGGGACTGGCGCAGTTCTTC. Translated: CASSLSGPGLAQFF. This chain connects TRBV7-6 to TRBJ2-1, with D tentatively TRBD2 (6 bases). The CDR3 totals 14 residues. Trimming removed 6 bases from V and 12 bases from J, with 21 bases in between. Germline CDR1 SGHVS, CDR2 FNYEAQ.

The chain carries TRBV4-1 and TRBJ1-5; 10 positions agree with TRBD1. Germline V lookup: CDR1 MGHRA, CDR2 YSYEKL. The CDR3 covers 19 residues. V trimming: 1 base; J trimming: 5 bases; junction bases outside the gene matches: 14. Here the CDR3 reads CASSQAWFDRGRLDQPQHF. For the CDR3, the DNA is TGCGCCAGCAGCCAAGCTTGGTTCGACAGGGGGCGATTGGATCAGCCCCAGCATTTT.

The rearrangement joins TRBV30 to TRBJ1-5; D gene unclear. Per the germline V gene, CDR1 is GTSNPN and CDR2 is SVGIG (reference sequence). The CDR3 has 14 residues. V was pared by 0 bases and J by 2 bases, with 8 bases between. CDR3 in DNA: TGTGCCTGGAGTGTCCGAGCGGGCAATCAGCCCCAGCATTTT. This gives the protein CAWSVRAGNQPQHF.

The chain links TRBV5-1 to TRBJ1-3; possibly TRBD1 for D (5 bases). The CDR3 totals 14 residues. CDR1 and CDR2 from the germline V gene are SGHRS and YFSETQ. V lost 2 bases to trimming and J lost 3 bases, with 9 bases between them. CDR3: CASSLGEDGNTIYF. The CDR3 DNA sequence: TGCGCCAGCAGCTTAGGGGAGGATGGAAACACCATATATTTT.

The chain combines TRBV29-1 with TRBJ2-5, with a tentative D call TRBD2 (5 bases). The CDR3 contains 11 residues. The germline V gene has CDR1 SQVTM and CDR2 ANQGSEA. Trimming shortened V by 4 bases and J by 4 bases, and 7 bases separated the two germline ends. CDR3 sequence: CSVGRGETQYF. CDR3 in DNA: TGCAGCGTTGGACGGGGAGAGACCCAGTACTTC.

The chain uses TRBV18 and TRBJ2-7; no firm D call. Germline V gene data show CDR1 as KGHSH and CDR2 as LQKENI. This CDR3 comprises 13 residues. The germline V and J ends were trimmed by 2 bases and 7 bases, with 12 bases remaining between them. In DNA, the CDR3 is TGTGCCAGCTCACCAATTTCCGCCGGGGAGCAGTACTTC. This translates into CASSPISAGEQYF.

This clone was recorded a few times. In DNA, the CDR3 is TGTGCCAGCAGTGTTGAGACTAGCGGGAGTGCCGAGACCCAGTACTTC. Protein sequence: CASSVETSGSAETQYF. The chain has TRBV6-1 and TRBJ2-5; 12 bases are a match to TRBD2. Germline CDR1 reads MNHNS; CDR2 reads SASEGT. CDR3 length: 16 amino acids. J lost 5 bases, V lost 4 bases, and 8 bases had no gene match.

J is TRBJ1-4 and V is TRBV6-5; possibly TRBD1 for D (5 bases). Trimming shortened V by 5 bases and J by 10 bases, and 14 bases separated the two germline ends. This CDR3 comprises 13 residues. In germline, CDR1 is MNHEY, CDR2 SVGAGI. CDR3: CASSAYQGAKLFF. The CDR3 coding sequence is TGTGCCAGCAGTGCTTATCAGGGTGCAAAACTGTTTTTT.

DNA for the CDR3: TGTGCCAGCTCACGTACTAGCGGACAGGGGGCAACGAACACTGAAGCTTTCTTT. This translates into CASSRTSGQGATNTEAFF. The rearrangement uses TRBV18 and TRBJ1-1; 11 bases are shared with TRBD1. Unmatched junction bases numbered 11, after V lost 4 bases and J lost 1 base. The germline V gene has CDR1 KGHSH and CDR2 LQKENI. CDR3 size: 18 residues. The whole variable domain, filled in from reference TRBV18 and TRBJ1-1, reads NAGVMQNPRHLVRRRGQEARLRCSPMKGHSHVYWYRQLPEEGLKFMVYLQKENIIDESGMPKERFSAEFPKEGPSILRIQQVVRGDSAAYFCASSRTSGQGATNTEAFFGQGTRLTVV.

V gene TRBV30 combines with J gene TRBJ2-7, with D perhaps TRBD1 (5 bases). CDR3 length: 13 amino acids. Germline values: CDR1 GTSNPN, CDR2 SVGIG (reference sequence). V lost 0 bases, J lost 3 bases, and 9 bases lay in between. CDR3 nucleotide sequence: TGTGCCTGGAGTGTTCGAAGGGGCTACGAGCAGTACTTC. The encoded protein is CAWSVRRGYEQYF.

The J gene is TRBJ2-2, the V gene TRBV5-1; D not resolved. The CDR3 is 13 amino acids. Trimming pared 0 bases from V and 7 bases from J, leaving 7 bases between. The germline gives CDR1 SGHRS, CDR2 YFSETQ. CDR3 in DNA: TGCGCCAGCAGCTTGGGCGAGTTCGGGGAGCTGTTTTTT. The encoded protein is CASSLGEFGELFF.

This clone turned up a few times. The chain has TRBV6-5 and TRBJ1-5; no reliable D call. CDR3 size: 15 residues. Germline CDR1 is MNHEY and CDR2 is SVGAGI. Trimming stripped 6 bases from V and 4 bases from J, with 16 bases between. The CDR3 DNA is TGTGCCAGCAGCAAGAACAGAATTGGGAATCAGCCCCAGCATTTT. Translating gives CASSKNRIGNQPQHF.

This clone was counted once. The CDR3 DNA follows: TGTGCCAGCAGCGACAATCTTAATAGCAGGGGGCGCTTGTTGAATGAGCAGTTCTTC. Translated: CASSDNLNSRGRLLNEQFF. The V call is TRBV11-2, the J call TRBJ2-1, with 8 bases matching TRBD1. The germline V gene has CDR1 SGHAT and CDR2 FQNNGV. Unmatched junction bases numbered 22, after V lost 5 bases and J lost 7 bases. There are 19 residues in the CDR3.

The chain couples TRBV27 to TRBJ2-3; maybe TRBD2 (6 bases). The CDR3 length is 14 residues. Trimming removed 2 bases at V and 6 bases at J, with 12 bases between. Germline V gene sequence: CDR1 MNHEY, CDR2 SMNVEV (reference sequence). The chain's CDR3 is CASSLTLGRDTQYF. In DNA, the CDR3 is TGTGCCAGCAGTTTAACCCTAGGGAGGGATACGCAGTATTTT.

This clone was counted only a few times. V is TRBV4-3 and J is TRBJ1-4, with TRBD1 identical over 11 bases. V was clipped by 0 bases and J by 8 bases; unmatched bases: 5. This CDR3 has 16 amino acids. Germline V gene data show CDR1 as LGHNA and CDR2 as YSLEER. DNA for the CDR3: TGCGCCAGCAGCCAAGAGGGGGGGACAGGGGGAGAAAAACTGTTTTTT. Residues: CASSQEGGTGGEKLFF.

This chain connects TRBV5-6 to TRBJ2-2; tentatively, D is TRBD1 or TRBD2 (5 bases each). Trimming removed 1 base from V and 5 bases from J, with 12 bases in between. The CDR3 spans 15 residues. The germline V gene encodes CDR1 SGHDT and CDR2 YYEEEE. Here the CDR3 reads CASSLFVWGTGELFF. The CDR3 region has the DNA TGTGCCAGCAGCTTGTTCGTATGGGGGACCGGGGAGCTGTTTTTT.

The chain carries TRBV7-8 and TRBJ2-3; 7 nucleotides align to TRBD2. The V gene end was trimmed by 1 base and the J gene end by 6 bases; junction bases not matched to a gene: 10. Germline values: CDR1 SGHVS, CDR2 FQNEAQ. The CDR3 totals 16 residues. CDR3 nucleotides: TGTGCCAGCAGCTTAGTCCGGGACTACGTTCGCGATACGCAGTATTTT. Translated, it gives CASSLVRDYVRDTQYF. The full variable domain, its missing parts supplied by reference TRBV7-8 and TRBJ2-3, is GAGVSQSPRYKVAKRGQDVALRCDPISGHVSLFWYQQALGQGPEFLTYFQNEAQLDKSGLPSDRFFAERPEGSVSTLKIQRTQQEDSAVYLCASSLVRDYVRDTQYFGPGTRLTVL.

V is TRBV9 and J is TRBJ1-3, with D perhaps TRBD1 (5 bases). This CDR3 region has 18 residues. Looked up from germline, CDR1 is SGDLS and CDR2 is YYNGEE. Trimming pared 5 bases from V and 0 bases from J, leaving 21 bases between. The CDR3 DNA reads TGTGCCAGCAGTCCTCTCCCCCGGGACGGAGGCTCTGGAAACACCATATATTTT. Its translation is CASSPLPRDGGSGNTIYF.

This clone was seen just once. V gene TRBV27 combines with J gene TRBJ2-1; D gene uncertain. The germline gives CDR1 MNHEY, CDR2 SMNVEV (reference sequence). V gave up 8 bases and J gave up 0 bases, with 8 bases separating them. The CDR3 contains 13 residues. The CDR3 loop reads CASVESSYNEQFF. Here the CDR3 DNA reads TGTGCCAGCGTAGAGAGCTCCTACAATGAGCAGTTCTTC.

This chain links TRBV2 with TRBJ2-3; 14 nucleotides line up with TRBD2. This CDR3 region has 14 residues. The germline CDR1 and CDR2 sequences are SNHLY and FYNNEI. Trimming took 11 bases from V and 5 from J; bases not matched to a gene: 6. CDR3 sequence reads: CAGGLAGVGDTQYF. Here the CDR3 DNA reads TGTGCCGGGGGACTAGCGGGAGTGGGAGATACGCAGTATTTT.

CDR3 in amino acids: CSVVPGDVSDTQYF. CDR3 nucleotide sequence: TGCAGCGTTGTTCCGGGAGATGTGTCGGATACGCAGTATTTT. This sequence joins TRBV29-1 and TRBJ2-3, with D possibly matching TRBD2 (6 bases). This CDR3 spans 14 amino acids. Germline V gene data show CDR1 as SQVTM and CDR2 as ANQGSEA. Trimming pared 4 bases from V and 6 bases from J, leaving 17 bases between.